This paragraph covers one T cell receptor beta chain sequence. Measured with immunoSEQ multiplex PCR; TCRdb has only the in-frame clones, and not every one. The sample shows more than 80,000 clones, 92% of them seen only once. The data derive from a study of T cell changes during pregnancy in multiple sclerosis. Trimming at V came to 4 bases and at J to 4 bases, leaving 10 bases not matched to a gene. The CDR3 spans 16 residues. Germline-derived CDR1 and CDR2 are LGHNT and FRNRAP. The input for sequencing was peripheral blood, taken in the first trimester of pregnancy. This clonotype was sampled from a female donor with multiple sclerosis, enrolled in a pregnancy study. V and J are TRBV12-5 and TRBJ2-1; 7 bases are shared with TRBD1. The CDR3 loop is CASGSDLPGQYNEQFF. For the CDR3, the DNA is TGTGCTAGTGGTTCGGATCTTCCGGGACAGTACAATGAGCAGTTCTTC. The variable domain in full, with the rest retrieved from reference TRBV12-5 and TRBJ2-1, is DARVTQTPRHKVTEMGQEVTMRCQPILGHNTVFWYRQTMMQGLELLAYFRNRAPLDDSGMPKDRFSAEMPDATLATLKIQPSEPRDSAVYFCASGSDLPGQYNEQFFGPGTRLTVL.